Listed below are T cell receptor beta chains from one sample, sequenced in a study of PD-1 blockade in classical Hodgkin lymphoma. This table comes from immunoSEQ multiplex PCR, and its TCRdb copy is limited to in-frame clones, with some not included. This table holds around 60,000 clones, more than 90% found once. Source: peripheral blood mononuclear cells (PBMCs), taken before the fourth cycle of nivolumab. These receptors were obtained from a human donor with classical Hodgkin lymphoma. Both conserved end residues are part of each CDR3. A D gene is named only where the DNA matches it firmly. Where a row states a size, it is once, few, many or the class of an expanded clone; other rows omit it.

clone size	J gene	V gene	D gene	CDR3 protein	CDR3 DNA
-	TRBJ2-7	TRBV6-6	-	CASSYPDSYEQYF	TGTGCCAGCAGTTACCCGGACTCCTACGAGCAGTACTTC
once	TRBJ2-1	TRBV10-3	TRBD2	CAISPGLAGDNEQFF	TGTGCCATCAGCCCGGGACTAGCGGGAGACAATGAGCAGTTCTTC
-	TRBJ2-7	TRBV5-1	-	CASSWGGFGEQYF	TGCGCCAGCAGCTGGGGTGGGTTCGGCGAGCAGTACTTC
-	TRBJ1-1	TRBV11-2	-	CASSPNSHGDPFNTEAFF	TGTGCCAGCAGCCCAAACTCCCACGGGGATCCCTTTAACACTGAAGCTTTCTTT
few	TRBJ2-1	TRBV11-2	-	CASSPGGGRGYNEQFF	TGTGCCAGCAGCCCAGGGGGCGGGAGGGGATACAATGAGCAGTTCTTC
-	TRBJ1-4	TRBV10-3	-	CAISESEVREKLFF	TGTGCCATCAGTGAGAGTGAAGTACGTGAAAAACTGTTTTTT
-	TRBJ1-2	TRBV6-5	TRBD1	CASSYDRGYGYTF	TGTGCCAGCAGTTACGACAGGGGGTATGGCTACACCTTC
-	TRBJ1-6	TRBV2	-	CASSGEGPYNSPLHF	TGTGCCAGCAGTGGAGAGGGTCCCTATAATTCACCCCTCCACTTT
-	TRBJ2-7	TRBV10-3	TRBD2	CAISELSGRGYEQYF	TGTGCCATCAGTGAGCTTAGCGGGAGAGGGTACGAGCAGTACTTC
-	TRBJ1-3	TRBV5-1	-	CASSLDGQIIGNTIYF	TGCGCCAGCAGCTTGGATGGACAGATTATTGGAAACACCATATATTTT
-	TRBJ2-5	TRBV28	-	CASRQTPQETQYF	TGTGCCAGCAGACAGACACCCCAAGAGACCCAGTACTTC
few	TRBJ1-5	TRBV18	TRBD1	CASSQWGPGQGSPQHF	TGTGCCAGCTCACAGTGGGGTCCCGGACAGGGTAGCCCCCAGCATTTT
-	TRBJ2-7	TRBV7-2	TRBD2	CASTSAGGSYEQYF	TGTGCCAGCACGAGTGCGGGGGGCTCCTACGAGCAGTACTTC
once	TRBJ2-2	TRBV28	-	CASSPERVDIGELFF	TGTGCCAGCAGCCCGGAGAGGGTAGATATCGGGGAGCTGTTTTTT
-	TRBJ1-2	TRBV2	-	CASTYGSYGYTF	TGTGCCAGCACCTACGGCTCCTATGGCTACACCTTC
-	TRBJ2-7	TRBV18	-	CASSPPADRGEQYF	TGTGCCAGCTCACCACCGGCGGACCGGGGCGAGCAGTACTTC
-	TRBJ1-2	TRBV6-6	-	CASSNEGLGYTF	TGTGCCAGCAGTAACGAAGGGCTTGGCTACACCTTC
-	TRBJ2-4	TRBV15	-	CATSSSRAKNIQYF	TGTGCCACCAGCTCCTCCAGAGCCAAAAACATTCAGTACTTC